This TCR beta chain was identified during a study of neurological immune-mediated disorders. cDNA synthesis was performed by 5'RACE with 10-nucleotide random UMIs. TCRdb itself ran the 5' RACE reads through MiXCR, one entry per CDR3 protein. The sample yields around 90,000 distinct CDR3 sequences, about 13% seen once. This clonotype was counted many times. This CDR3 comprises 17 residues. Germline V gives CDR1 MNHNY, CDR2 SVGAGI (reference sequence). The junction had 7 bases not matched to a gene; V was cut back by 0 bases and J by 3 bases. The sample's time point: longitudinal time-point 2. From 2 million PBMCs stored at -80 C, the unsorted libraries were generated.

The material sequenced was PBMCs. The chain couples TRBV6-6 to TRBJ2-7; 11 positions match TRBD1. This receptor was identified in a female donor with HTLV-1-associated myelopathy (HAM/TSP). The CDR3 spells CASSYSGQGTGGYEQYF. DNA of the CDR3: TGTGCCAGCAGTTACTCTGGACAGGGGACAGGGGGCTACGAGCAGTACTTC.